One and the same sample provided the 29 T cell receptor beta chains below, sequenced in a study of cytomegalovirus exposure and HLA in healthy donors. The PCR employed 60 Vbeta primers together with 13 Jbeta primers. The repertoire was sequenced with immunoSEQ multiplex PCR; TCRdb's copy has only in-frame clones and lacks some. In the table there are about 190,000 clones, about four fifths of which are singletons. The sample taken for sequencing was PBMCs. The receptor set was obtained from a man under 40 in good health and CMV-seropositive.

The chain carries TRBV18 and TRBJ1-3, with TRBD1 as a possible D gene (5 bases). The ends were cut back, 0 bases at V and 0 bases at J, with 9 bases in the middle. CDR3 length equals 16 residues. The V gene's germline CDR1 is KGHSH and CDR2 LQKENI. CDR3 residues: CASSPPYRFSGNTIYF. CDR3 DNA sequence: TGTGCCAGCTCACCACCGTACAGGTTCTCTGGAAACACCATATATTTT.

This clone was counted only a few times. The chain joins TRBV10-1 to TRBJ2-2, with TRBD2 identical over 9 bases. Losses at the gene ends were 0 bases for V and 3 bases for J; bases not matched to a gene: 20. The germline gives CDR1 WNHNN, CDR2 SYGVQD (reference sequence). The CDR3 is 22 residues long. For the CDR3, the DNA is TGCGCCAGCAGTGAGTCGGGCTTCCAGCCCCCGGGGGCGGGAGGGGACACCGGGGAGCTGTTTTTT. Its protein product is CASSESGFQPPGAGGDTGELFF.

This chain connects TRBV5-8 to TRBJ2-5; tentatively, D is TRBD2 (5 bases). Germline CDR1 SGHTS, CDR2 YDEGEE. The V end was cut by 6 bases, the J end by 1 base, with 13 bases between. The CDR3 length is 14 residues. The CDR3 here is CASILPGIQETQYF. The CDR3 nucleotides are TGTGCCAGCATTCTCCCGGGGATCCAAGAGACCCAGTACTTC.

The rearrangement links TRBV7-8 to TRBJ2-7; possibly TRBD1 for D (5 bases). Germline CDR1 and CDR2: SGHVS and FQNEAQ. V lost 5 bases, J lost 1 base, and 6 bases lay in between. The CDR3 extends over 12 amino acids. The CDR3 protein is CASSRGSYEQYF. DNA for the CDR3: TGTGCCAGCAGCAGGGGTTCCTACGAGCAGTACTTC.

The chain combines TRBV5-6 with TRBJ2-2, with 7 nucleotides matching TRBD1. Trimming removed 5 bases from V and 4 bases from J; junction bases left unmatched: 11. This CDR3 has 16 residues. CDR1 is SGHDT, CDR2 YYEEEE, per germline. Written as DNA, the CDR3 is TGTGCCAGCAGACGTGACAGGGCTCGTGGCACCGGGGAGCTGTTTTTT. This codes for CASRRDRARGTGELFF.

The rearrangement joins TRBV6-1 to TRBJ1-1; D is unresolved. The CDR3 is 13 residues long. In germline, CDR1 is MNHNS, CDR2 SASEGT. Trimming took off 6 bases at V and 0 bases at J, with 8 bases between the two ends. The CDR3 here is CASRQVMNTEAFF. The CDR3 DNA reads TGTGCCAGCAGGCAGGTTATGAACACTGAAGCTTTCTTT.

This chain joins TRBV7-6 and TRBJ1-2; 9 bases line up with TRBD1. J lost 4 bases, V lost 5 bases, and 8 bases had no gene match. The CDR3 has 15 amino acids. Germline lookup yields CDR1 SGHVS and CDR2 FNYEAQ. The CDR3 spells CASSVSGTGPYGYTF. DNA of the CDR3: TGTGCCAGCAGCGTATCCGGGACAGGGCCCTATGGCTACACCTTC.

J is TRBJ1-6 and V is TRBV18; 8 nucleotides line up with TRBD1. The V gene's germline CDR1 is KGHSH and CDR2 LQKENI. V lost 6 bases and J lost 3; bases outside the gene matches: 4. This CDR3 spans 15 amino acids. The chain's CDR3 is CASSQGQGYNSPLHF. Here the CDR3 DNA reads TGTGCCAGCTCCCAAGGACAGGGCTATAATTCACCCCTCCACTTT. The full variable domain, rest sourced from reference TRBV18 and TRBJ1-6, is NAGVMQNPRHLVRRRGQEARLRCSPMKGHSHVYWYRQLPEEGLKFMVYLQKENIIDESGMPKERFSAEFPKEGPSILRIQQVVRGDSAAYFCASSQGQGYNSPLHFGNGTRLTVT.

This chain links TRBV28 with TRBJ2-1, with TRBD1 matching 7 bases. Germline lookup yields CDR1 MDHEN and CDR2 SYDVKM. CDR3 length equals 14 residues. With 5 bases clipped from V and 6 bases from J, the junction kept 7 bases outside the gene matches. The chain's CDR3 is CASSTMTGSNEQFF. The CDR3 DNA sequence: TGTGCCAGCAGTACCATGACAGGGTCCAATGAGCAGTTCTTC.

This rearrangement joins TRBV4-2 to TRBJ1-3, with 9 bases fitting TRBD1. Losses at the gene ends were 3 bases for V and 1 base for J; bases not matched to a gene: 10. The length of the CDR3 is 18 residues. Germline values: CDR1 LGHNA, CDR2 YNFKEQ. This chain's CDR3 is CASSQNLQGTGSGNTIYF. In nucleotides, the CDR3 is TGTGCCAGCAGCCAGAACCTCCAAGGGACAGGGTCTGGAAACACCATATATTTT.

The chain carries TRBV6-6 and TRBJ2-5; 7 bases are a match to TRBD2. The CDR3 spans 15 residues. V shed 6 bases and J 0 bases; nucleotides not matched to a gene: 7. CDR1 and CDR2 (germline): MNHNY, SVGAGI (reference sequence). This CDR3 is CASRGEGSYQETQYF. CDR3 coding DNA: TGTGCCAGCAGGGGGGAGGGTTCGTACCAAGAGACCCAGTACTTC.

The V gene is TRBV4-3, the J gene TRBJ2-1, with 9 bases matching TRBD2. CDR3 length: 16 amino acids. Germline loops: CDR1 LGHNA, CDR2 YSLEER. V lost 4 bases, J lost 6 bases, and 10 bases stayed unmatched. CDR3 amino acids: CASSPTGTSTPNEQFF. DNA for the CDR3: TGCGCCAGCAGCCCCACCGGGACTAGCACCCCCAATGAGCAGTTCTTC.

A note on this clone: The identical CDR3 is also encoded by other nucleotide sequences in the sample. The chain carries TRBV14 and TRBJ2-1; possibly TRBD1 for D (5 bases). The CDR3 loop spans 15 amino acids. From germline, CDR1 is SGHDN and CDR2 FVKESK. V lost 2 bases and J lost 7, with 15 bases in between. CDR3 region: CASSQKGRVWNEQFF. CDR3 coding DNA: TGTGCCAGCAGCCAAAAGGGCAGGGTCTGGAATGAGCAGTTCTTC.

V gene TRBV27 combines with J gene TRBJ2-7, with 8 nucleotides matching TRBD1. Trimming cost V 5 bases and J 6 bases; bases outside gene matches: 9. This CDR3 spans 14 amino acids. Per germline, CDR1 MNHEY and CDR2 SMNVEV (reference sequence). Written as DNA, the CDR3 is TGTGCCAGCAGTCCCCGGACAGGGATTGGCGAGCAGTACTTC. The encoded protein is CASSPRTGIGEQYF.

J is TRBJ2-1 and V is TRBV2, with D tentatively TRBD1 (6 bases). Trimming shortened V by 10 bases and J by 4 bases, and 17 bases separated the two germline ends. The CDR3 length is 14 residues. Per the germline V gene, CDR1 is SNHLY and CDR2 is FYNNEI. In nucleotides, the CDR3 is TGTGCCACCCAAACGAGGGACAAGTACAATGAGCAGTTCTTC. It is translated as CATQTRDKYNEQFF.

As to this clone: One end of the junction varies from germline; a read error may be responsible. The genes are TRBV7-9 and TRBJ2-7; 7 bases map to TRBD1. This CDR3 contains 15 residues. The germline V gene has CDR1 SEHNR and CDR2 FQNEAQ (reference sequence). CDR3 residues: CSSSFRRDSSYEQYF. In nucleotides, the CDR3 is TGTTCCAGCAGCTTCCGACGGGACAGCTCCTACGAGCAGTACTTC.

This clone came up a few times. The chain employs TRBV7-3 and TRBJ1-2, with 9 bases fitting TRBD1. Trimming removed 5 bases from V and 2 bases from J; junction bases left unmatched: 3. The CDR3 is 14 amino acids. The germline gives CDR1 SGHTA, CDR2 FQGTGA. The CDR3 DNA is TGTGCCAGCAGCACCGGGACAGGGAACTATGGCTACACCTTC. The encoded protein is CASSTGTGNYGYTF.

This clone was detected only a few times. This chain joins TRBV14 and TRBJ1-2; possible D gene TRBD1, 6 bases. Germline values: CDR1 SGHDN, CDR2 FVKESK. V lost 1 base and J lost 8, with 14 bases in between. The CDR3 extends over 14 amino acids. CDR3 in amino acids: CASSQADSMIGYTF. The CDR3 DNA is TGTGCCAGCAGCCAAGCGGACAGTATGATCGGCTACACCTTC.

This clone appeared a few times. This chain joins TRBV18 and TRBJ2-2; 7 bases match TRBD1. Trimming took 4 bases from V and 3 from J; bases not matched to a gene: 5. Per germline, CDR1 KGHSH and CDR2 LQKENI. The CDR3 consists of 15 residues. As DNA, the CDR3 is TGTGCCAGCTCACACGGGACAGTTGACACCGGGGAGCTGTTTTTT. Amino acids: CASSHGTVDTGELFF.

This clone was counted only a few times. This CDR3 reads CASRLPGTGSSPLHF. The CDR3 coding sequence is TGTGCCAGCCGCCTGCCCGGGACAGGGAGTTCACCCCTCCACTTT. The J gene is TRBJ1-6, the V gene TRBV19, with TRBD1 identical over 9 bases. V shed 9 bases, J shed 9 bases, and the junction held 12 bases outside the gene matches. Germline lookup yields CDR1 LNHDA and CDR2 SQIVND (reference sequence). CDR3 size: 15 residues.

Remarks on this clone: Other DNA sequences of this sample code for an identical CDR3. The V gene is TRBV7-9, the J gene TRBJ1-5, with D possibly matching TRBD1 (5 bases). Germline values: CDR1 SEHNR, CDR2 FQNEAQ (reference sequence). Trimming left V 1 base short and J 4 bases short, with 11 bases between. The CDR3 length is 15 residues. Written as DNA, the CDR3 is TGTGCCAGCAGCTTAGGGTCAGGGTTGAATCAGCCCCAGCATTTT. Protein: CASSLGSGLNQPQHF.

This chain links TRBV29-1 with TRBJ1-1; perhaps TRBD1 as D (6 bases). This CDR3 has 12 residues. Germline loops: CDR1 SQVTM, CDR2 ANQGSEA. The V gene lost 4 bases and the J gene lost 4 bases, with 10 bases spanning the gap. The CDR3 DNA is TGCAGCGTTGGTTTGGGGGCCACTGAAGCTTTCTTT. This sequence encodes CSVGLGATEAFF.

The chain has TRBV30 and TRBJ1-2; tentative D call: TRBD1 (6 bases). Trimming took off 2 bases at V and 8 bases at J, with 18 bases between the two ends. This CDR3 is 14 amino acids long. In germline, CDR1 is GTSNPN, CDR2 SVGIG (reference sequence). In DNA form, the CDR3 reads TGTGCCTGGAGTCCCGGGGGGCCCTGGAAGGGCTACACCTTC. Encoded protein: CAWSPGGPWKGYTF.

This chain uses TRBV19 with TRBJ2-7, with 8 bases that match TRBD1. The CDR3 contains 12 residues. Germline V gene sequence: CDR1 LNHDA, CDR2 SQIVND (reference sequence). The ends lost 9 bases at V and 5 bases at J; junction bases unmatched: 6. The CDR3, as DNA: TGTGCCAGACCAGGGGGCGAGGACGAGCAGTACTTC. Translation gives CARPGGEDEQYF.

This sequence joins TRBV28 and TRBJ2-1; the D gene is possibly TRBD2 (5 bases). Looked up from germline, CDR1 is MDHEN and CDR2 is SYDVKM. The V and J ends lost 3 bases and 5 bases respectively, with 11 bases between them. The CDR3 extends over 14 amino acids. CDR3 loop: CASSLLDLNNEQFF. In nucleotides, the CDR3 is TGTGCCAGCAGTTTGTTGGACTTGAACAATGAGCAGTTCTTC.

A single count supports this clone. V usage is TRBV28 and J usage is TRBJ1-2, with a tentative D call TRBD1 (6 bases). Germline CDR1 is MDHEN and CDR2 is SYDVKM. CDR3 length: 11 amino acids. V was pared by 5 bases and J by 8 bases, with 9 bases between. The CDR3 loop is CASSTGLGYTF. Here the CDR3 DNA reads TGTGCCAGCAGTACAGGGTTGGGCTACACCTTC.

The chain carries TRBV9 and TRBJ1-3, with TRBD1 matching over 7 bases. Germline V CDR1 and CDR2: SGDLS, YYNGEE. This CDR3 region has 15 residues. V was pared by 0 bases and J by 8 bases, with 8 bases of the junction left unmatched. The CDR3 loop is CASSVGDREWDTIYF. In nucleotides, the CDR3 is TGTGCCAGCAGCGTAGGGGACAGAGAGTGGGACACCATATATTTT.

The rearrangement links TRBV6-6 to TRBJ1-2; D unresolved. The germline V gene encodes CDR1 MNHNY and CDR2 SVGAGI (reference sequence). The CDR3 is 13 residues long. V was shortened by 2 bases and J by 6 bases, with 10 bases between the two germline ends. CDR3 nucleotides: TGTGCCAGCAGTTACGGGGAGGCAAATGGCTACACCTTC. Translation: CASSYGEANGYTF.

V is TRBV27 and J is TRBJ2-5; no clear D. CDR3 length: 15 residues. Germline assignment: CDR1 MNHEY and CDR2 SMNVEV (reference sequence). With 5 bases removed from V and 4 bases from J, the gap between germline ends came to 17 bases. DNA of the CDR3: TGTGCCAGCAGTGCGCTAGAATTTTCGGTAGAGACCCAGTACTTC. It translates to CASSALEFSVETQYF.